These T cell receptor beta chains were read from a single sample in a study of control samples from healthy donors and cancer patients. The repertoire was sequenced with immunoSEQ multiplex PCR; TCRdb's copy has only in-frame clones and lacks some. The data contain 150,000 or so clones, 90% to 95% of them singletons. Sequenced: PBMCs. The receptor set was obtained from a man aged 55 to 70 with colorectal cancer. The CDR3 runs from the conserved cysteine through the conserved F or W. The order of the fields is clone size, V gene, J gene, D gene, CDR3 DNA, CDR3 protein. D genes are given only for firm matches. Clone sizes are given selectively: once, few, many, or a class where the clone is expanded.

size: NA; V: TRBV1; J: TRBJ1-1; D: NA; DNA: TGCACCAGCAGCCTGGGTAGGTCGAACACTGAAGCTTTCTTT; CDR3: CTSSLGRSNTEAFF
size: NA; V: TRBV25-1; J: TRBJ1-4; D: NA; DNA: TGTGCCAGCAAAGGTGAAAAACTGTTTTTT; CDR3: CASKGEKLFF
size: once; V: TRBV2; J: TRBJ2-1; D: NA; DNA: TGTGCCAGCACCCTCGACCAGGACAATGAGCAGTTCTTC; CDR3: CASTLDQDNEQFF
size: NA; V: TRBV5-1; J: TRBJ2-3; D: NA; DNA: TGCGCCAGCAGCTTGGAGGATATGGGGGCTCCGGGGGGCACAGATACGCAGTATTTT; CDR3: CASSLEDMGAPGGTDTQYF
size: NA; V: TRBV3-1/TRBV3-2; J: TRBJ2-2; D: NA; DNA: TGTGCCAGCAGCCAACCGGGTACCGGGGAGCTGTTTTTT; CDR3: CASSQPGTGELFF
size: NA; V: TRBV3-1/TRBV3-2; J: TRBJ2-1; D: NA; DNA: TGTGCCAGCAGCCAAGGATACAATGAGCAGTTCTTC; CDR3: CASSQGYNEQFF
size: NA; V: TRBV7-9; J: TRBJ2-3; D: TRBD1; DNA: TGTGCCAGCGGAAGGACAGGGAAGACAGATACGCAGTATTTT; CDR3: CASGRTGKTDTQYF
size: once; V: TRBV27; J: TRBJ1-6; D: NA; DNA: TGTGCCAGCAGTGGGGGGACGCCTCGGAATTCACCCCTCCACTTT; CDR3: CASSGGTPRNSPLHF
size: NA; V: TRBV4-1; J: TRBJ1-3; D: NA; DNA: TGCGCCAGCAGCCAAGGGCCCGACCTCCTGGGTGGAAACACCATATATTTT; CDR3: CASSQGPDLLGGNTIYF
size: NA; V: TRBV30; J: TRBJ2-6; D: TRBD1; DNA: TGTGCCGGAGCCCCCGGGACAGGGGTATCTGGGGCCAACGTCCTGACTTTC; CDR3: CAGAPGTGVSGANVLTF
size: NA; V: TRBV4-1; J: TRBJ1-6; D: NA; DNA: TGCGCCAGCAGCCACGTACAGTGGAACTCCTATAATTCACCCCTCCACTTT; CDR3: CASSHVQWNSYNSPLHF
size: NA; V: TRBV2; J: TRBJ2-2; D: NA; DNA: TGTGCCAGCGCCATCCATCGGGAGACCGGGGAGCTGTTTTTT; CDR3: CASAIHRETGELFF
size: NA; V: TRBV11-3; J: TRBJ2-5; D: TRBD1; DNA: TGTGCCAGCAGCTCACAGGGGGCTACAGGGGAGACCCAGTACTTC; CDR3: CASSSQGATGETQYF
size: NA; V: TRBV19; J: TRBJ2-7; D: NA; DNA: TGTGCCAGTAAAGCCTTCGGGGGAGCCTACGAGCAGTACTTC; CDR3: CASKAFGGAYEQYF
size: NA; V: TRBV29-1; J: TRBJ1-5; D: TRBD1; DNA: TGCAGCGTTCGGACAGGGGCACAGCCCCAGCATTTT; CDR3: CSVRTGAQPQHF
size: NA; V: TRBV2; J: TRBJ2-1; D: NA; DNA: TGTGCCAGCAGGAACTTTAAGAATGAGCAGTTCTTC; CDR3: CASRNFKNEQFF
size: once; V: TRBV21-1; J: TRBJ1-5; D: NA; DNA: TGTGCCAGCAGCAAAGCGCTTTGGAAAGGGTGGGTCGATCAGCCCCAGCATTTT; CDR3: CASSKALWKGWVDQPQHF
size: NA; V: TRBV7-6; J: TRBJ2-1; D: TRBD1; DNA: TGTGCCAGCAGCTTAGTCGCAGGGGGCGGGGATGAGCAGTTCTTC; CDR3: CASSLVAGGGDEQFF
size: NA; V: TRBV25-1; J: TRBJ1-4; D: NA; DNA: TGTGCCAGCAGTTCAGGGACGGGAGATGAAAAACTGTTTTTT; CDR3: CASSSGTGDEKLFF
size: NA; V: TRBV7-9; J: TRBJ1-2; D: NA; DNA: TGTGCCAGCAGTCCCGACCGGCTTTATGGCTACACCTTC; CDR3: CASSPDRLYGYTF
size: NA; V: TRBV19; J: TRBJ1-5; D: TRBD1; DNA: TGTGCCAGTAGTGTTACAGGGGACAATCAGCCCCAGCATTTT; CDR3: CASSVTGDNQPQHF
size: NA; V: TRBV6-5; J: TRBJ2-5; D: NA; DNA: TGTGCCAGCAGGGCCCTGGTGGGGTACCAAGAGACCCAGTACTTC; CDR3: CASRALVGYQETQYF
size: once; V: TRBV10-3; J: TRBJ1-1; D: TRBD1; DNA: TGTGCCATCAGTGAGTCGACCCCGGGACAGGGGGCTGAAGCTTTCTTT; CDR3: CAISESTPGQGAEAFF
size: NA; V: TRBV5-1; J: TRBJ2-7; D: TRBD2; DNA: TGCGCCAGCAGATGGACTAGCGGGCCGAGCTCCTACGAGCAGTACTTC; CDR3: CASRWTSGPSSYEQYF
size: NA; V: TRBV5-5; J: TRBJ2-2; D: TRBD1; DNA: TGTGCCAGCAGTCAGACAGGGCTGAACACCGGGGAGCTGTTTTTT; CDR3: CASSQTGLNTGELFF